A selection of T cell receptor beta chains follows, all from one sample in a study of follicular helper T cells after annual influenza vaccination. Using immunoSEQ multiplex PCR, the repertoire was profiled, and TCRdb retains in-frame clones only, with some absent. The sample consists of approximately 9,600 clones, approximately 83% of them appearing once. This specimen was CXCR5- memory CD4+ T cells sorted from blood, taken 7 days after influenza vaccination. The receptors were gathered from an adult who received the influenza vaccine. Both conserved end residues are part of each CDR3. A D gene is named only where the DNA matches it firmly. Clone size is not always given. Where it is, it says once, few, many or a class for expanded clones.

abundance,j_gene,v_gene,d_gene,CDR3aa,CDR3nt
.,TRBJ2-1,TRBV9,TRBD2,CASSSGGAGRVNEQFF,TGTGCCAGCAGCTCCGGGGGAGCGGGGAGGGTGAATGAGCAGTTCTTC
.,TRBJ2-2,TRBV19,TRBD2,CASTTSGTSAPGELFF,TGTGCCAGTACCACCTCCGGGACTAGCGCGCCCGGGGAGCTGTTTTTT
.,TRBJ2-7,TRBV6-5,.,CASTHTGAYEQYF,TGTGCCAGCACTCACACGGGGGCCTACGAGCAGTACTTC
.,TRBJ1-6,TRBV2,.,CASSARDQDNSPLHF,TGTGCCAGCAGTGCCCGGGACCAGGATAATTCACCCCTCCACTTT
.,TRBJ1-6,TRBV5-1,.,CASSLEPGSPLHF,TGCGCCAGCAGCTTGGAACCGGGGTCACCCCTCCACTTT
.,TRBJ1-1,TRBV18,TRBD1,CASSPTGTGASRTEAFF,TGTGCCAGCTCACCAACCGGGACAGGGGCCTCGAGAACTGAAGCTTTCTTT
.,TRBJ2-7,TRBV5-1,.,CASSLVPGTYEQYF,TGCGCCAGCAGCTTGGTGCCAGGGACTTACGAGCAGTACTTC
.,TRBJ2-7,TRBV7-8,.,CASSSYRESSYEQYF,TGTGCCAGCAGCTCATACAGGGAGAGCTCCTACGAGCAGTACTTC
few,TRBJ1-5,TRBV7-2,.,CASSLGVGADVANQPQHF,TGTGCCAGCAGCTTAGGAGTGGGGGCGGACGTAGCAAATCAGCCCCAGCATTTT
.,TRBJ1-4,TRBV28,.,CASSLGGLINEKLFF,TGTGCCAGCAGCCTCGGGGGGCTAATCAATGAAAAACTGTTTTTT
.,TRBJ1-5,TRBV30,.,CAWSGGASNQPQHF,TGTGCCTGGAGTGGGGGGGCAAGCAATCAGCCCCAGCATTTT
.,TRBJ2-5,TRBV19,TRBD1,CASSTGQEETQYF,TGTGCCAGTAGTACCGGACAGGAGGAGACCCAGTACTTC
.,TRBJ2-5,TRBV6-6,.,CASSYGGGFETQYF,TGTGCCAGCAGTTACGGGGGGGGCTTTGAGACCCAGTACTTC
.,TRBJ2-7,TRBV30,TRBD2,CAWSPGGGGWYEQYF,TGTGCCTGGAGCCCCGGCGGGGGGGGGTGGTACGAGCAGTACTTC
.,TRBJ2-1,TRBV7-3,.,CASSPQEGEQFF,TGTGCCAGCAGCCCCCAGGAGGGGGAGCAGTTCTTC
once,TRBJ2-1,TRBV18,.,CASSPRASQNNEQFF,TGTGCCAGCTCACCACGGGCTAGCCAAAACAATGAGCAGTTCTTC
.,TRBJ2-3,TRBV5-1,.,CASSRGPSTDTQYF,TGCGCCAGCAGCCGGGGGCCTAGCACAGATACGCAGTATTTT
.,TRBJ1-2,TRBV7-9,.,CASALSPPGDGYTF,TGTGCCAGCGCTCTATCACCCCCGGGAGATGGCTACACCTTC
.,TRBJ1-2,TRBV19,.,CASSLEWDTVYTF,TGTGCCAGTAGTCTCGAGTGGGATACTGTCTACACCTTC
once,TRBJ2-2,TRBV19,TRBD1,CASRGQGYTGELFF,TGTGCCAGTAGGGGACAGGGTTACACCGGGGAGCTGTTTTTT
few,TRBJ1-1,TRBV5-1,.,CASSLDGFEAFF,TGCGCCAGCAGCTTGGACGGATTTGAAGCTTTCTTT
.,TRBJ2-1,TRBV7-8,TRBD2,CASSSGTNFNEQFF,TGTGCCAGCAGTAGCGGGACTAATTTCAATGAGCAGTTCTTC
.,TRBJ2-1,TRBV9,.,CASSSEGAIYNEQFF,TGTGCCAGCAGCTCAGAAGGGGCTATTTACAATGAGCAGTTCTTC
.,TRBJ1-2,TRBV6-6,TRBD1,CASSRDSSSYTF,TGTGCCAGCAGTAGGGACAGTTCCTCCTACACCTTC
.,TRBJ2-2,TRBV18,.,CASSLRSGELFF,TGTGCCAGCTCACTCCGGTCCGGGGAGCTGTTTTTT
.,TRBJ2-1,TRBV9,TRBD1,CASSRQGFNEQFF,TGTGCCAGCAGTCGACAGGGTTTCAATGAGCAGTTCTTC
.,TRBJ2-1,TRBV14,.,CASSHPLGYYNEQFF,TGTGCCAGCAGCCACCCACTGGGGTACTACAATGAGCAGTTCTTC
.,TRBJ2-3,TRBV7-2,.,CASSLVPDTQYF,TGTGCCAGCAGCTTAGTCCCAGATACGCAGTATTTT
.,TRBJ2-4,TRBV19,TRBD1,CASRSGTAQNIQYF,TGTGCCAGTAGGTCCGGGACAGCTCAAAACATTCAGTACTTC
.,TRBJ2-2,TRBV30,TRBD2,CAWSVAPGLAVGQLFF,TGTGCCTGGAGTGTTGCCCCGGGACTAGCGGTTGGGCAGCTGTTTTTT
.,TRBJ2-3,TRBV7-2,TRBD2,CASSSGLAGGPGTDTQYF,TGTGCCAGCAGCTCCGGACTAGCGGGAGGGCCTGGCACAGATACGCAGTATTTT
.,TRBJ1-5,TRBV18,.,CASSPSDGGDQPQHF,TGTGCCAGCTCACCTTCGGACGGGGGCGATCAGCCCCAGCATTTT
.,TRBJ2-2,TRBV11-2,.,CASSLGGGAATGELFF,TGTGCCAGCAGCTTAGGTGGGGGGGCCGCCACCGGGGAGCTGTTTTTT
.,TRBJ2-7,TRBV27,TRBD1,CASRRQGGDEQYF,TGTGCCAGCAGACGACAGGGGGGGGACGAGCAGTACTTC
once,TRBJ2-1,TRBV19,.,CASSIALSGANDEQFF,TGTGCCAGTAGTATAGCTCTCAGCGGTGCTAACGATGAGCAGTTCTTC
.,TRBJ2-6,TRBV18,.,CASSYQQGSGANVLTF,TGTGCCAGCTCATATCAACAGGGCTCGGGGGCCAACGTCCTGACTTTC
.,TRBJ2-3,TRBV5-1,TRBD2,CASSPGTSGLGLVTQYF,TGCGCCAGCAGCCCCGGGACTAGCGGTCTTGGGCTGGTTACGCAGTATTTT
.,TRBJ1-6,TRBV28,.,CASSLARLNSPLHF,TGTGCCAGCAGTTTAGCCAGGCTGAATTCACCCCTCCACTTT
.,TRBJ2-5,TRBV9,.,CASSVAAQPPETQYF,TGTGCCAGCAGCGTAGCCGCACAACCGCCAGAGACCCAGTACTTC
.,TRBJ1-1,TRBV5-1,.,CASRPLTGNTEAFF,TGCGCCAGCAGACCTTTGACAGGGAACACTGAAGCTTTCTTT
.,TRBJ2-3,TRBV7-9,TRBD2,CASSPPRGGPVTDTQYF,TGTGCCAGCAGCCCACCACGGGGGGGCCCCGTGACAGATACGCAGTATTTT
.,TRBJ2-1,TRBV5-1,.,CASSLGAWGSNEQFF,TGCGCCAGCAGCTTGGGGGCATGGGGTAGCAATGAGCAGTTCTTC
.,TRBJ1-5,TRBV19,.,CASSIRGISQPQHF,TGTGCCAGTAGTATTAGGGGCATAAGTCAGCCCCAGCATTTT
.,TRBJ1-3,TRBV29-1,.,CSVSLADTIYF,TGCAGCGTTTCCCTGGCGGACACCATATATTTT
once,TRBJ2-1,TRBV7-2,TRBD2,CASSFRLAGVYNEQFF,TGTGCCAGCAGCTTCAGACTAGCGGGGGTCTACAATGAGCAGTTCTTC
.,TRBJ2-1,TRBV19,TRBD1,CASSDPSRQGSSDNEQFF,TGTGCCAGTAGCGACCCCAGCCGACAGGGTTCTTCGGACAATGAGCAGTTCTTC
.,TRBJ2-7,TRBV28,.,CASSLFPRIGGEQYF,TGTGCCAGCAGTTTATTCCCCCGTATAGGAGGCGAGCAGTACTTC
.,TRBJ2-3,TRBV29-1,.,CSVLATTDTQYF,TGCAGCGTTCTCGCTACCACAGATACGCAGTATTTT
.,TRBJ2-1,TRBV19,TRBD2,CASTPPSGRKTYNEQFF,TGTGCCAGTACCCCCCCCAGCGGGAGGAAAACCTACAATGAGCAGTTCTTC
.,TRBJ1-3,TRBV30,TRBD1,CAWGVTGVGNTIYF,TGTGCCTGGGGTGTGACAGGGGTTGGAAACACCATATATTTT
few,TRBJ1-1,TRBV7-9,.,CASSLGIGDTGSEAFF,TGTGCCAGCAGCTTAGGGATCGGGGATACCGGGAGCGAAGCTTTCTTT
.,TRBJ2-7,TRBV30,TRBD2,CAWSVAGAYYEQYF,TGTGCCTGGAGTGTAGCGGGGGCCTACTACGAGCAGTACTTC
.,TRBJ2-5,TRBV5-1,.,CASSSDGQRGETQYF,TGCGCCAGCAGCTCGGACGGACAGAGGGGGGAGACCCAGTACTTC
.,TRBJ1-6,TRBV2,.,CASSEGGSYNSPLHF,TGTGCCAGCAGTGAAGGGGGCTCCTATAATTCACCCCTCCACTTT
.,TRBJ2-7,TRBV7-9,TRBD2,CASSLGTSGFEQYF,TGTGCCAGCAGCTTGGGGACTAGCGGCTTCGAGCAGTACTTC